A selection of T cell receptor beta chains follows, all from one sample in a study of T cells in Graves' hyperthyroidism and ophthalmopathy. MiXCR was run by TCRdb on the multiplex PCR reads, yielding one entry per CDR3 protein. The data contain 500,000 to 750,000 distinct CDR3 sequences, 13% to 15% of them singletons. What was sequenced was blood. These receptors originate from a woman between 18 and 29 years old with Graves' ophthalmopathy. CDR3s include the opening cysteine and the closing phenylalanine or tryptophan. Each record gives: CDR3 protein, CDR3 DNA, clone size, J gene, V gene, D gene. D genes are given only for firm matches. Clone size is not always given. Where it is, it says once, few, many or a class for expanded clones.

cdr3_aa: CASSLVGGPSVGYEQYF
cdr3_nt: TGTGCCAGCAGCTTAGTGGGCGGGCCCTCCGTTGGCTACGAGCAGTACTTC
clone_size: many
j_call: TRBJ2-7
v_call: TRBV7-2
d_call: .

cdr3_aa: CASIPFRTNYGYTF
cdr3_nt: TGTGCCAGCATCCCCTTTAGGACTAACTATGGCTACACCTTC
clone_size: many
j_call: TRBJ1-2
v_call: TRBV6-1
d_call: .

cdr3_aa: CASAPGTSGASTDTQYF
cdr3_nt: TGTGCTAGTGCCCCTGGGACTAGCGGGGCTAGCACAGATACGCAGTATTTT
clone_size: many
j_call: TRBJ2-3
v_call: TRBV12-5
d_call: TRBD2

cdr3_aa: CASSVQAGGSYEQYF
cdr3_nt: TGTGCCAGCAGCGTACAGGCAGGGGGGTCGTACGAGCAGTACTTC
clone_size: many
j_call: TRBJ2-7
v_call: TRBV9
d_call: .

cdr3_aa: CASSLGTSTGELFF
cdr3_nt: TGTGCCAGCAGCTTAGGGACTAGCACCGGGGAGCTGTTTTTT
clone_size: many
j_call: TRBJ2-2
v_call: TRBV7-6
d_call: TRBD2

cdr3_aa: CASSYRPPPTDTQYF
cdr3_nt: TGCGCCAGCAGCTACAGACCTCCGCCCACAGATACGCAGTATTTT
clone_size: many
j_call: TRBJ2-3
v_call: TRBV5-1
d_call: .

cdr3_aa: CASSLVQLSSYEQYF
cdr3_nt: TGTGCCAGCAGCTTAGTACAGTTGAGCTCCTACGAGCAGTACTTC
clone_size: few
j_call: TRBJ2-7
v_call: TRBV7-9
d_call: .

cdr3_aa: CASSGLVYEQYF
cdr3_nt: TGTGCCAGCAGTGGGCTAGTTTACGAGCAGTACTTC
clone_size: few
j_call: TRBJ2-7
v_call: TRBV6-2/TRBV6-3
d_call: .

cdr3_aa: CASSVAGTSYEQYF
cdr3_nt: TGTGCCAGCAGCGTAGCAGGGACATCCTACGAGCAGTACTTC
clone_size: many
j_call: TRBJ2-7
v_call: TRBV9
d_call: .

cdr3_aa: CASSPTASGRSDTQYF
cdr3_nt: TGCGCCAGCAGCCCCACGGCGAGCGGGAGGTCAGATACGCAGTATTTT
clone_size: many
j_call: TRBJ2-3
v_call: TRBV4-3
d_call: TRBD2

cdr3_aa: CASSQETGQINYGYTF
cdr3_nt: TGTGCCAGCAGCCAAGAAACCGGACAGATAAACTATGGCTACACCTTC
clone_size: few
j_call: TRBJ1-2
v_call: TRBV4-2
d_call: .

cdr3_aa: CASRFGVSYGYTF
cdr3_nt: TGTGCCAGCAGATTTGGGGTTTCCTATGGCTACACCTTC
clone_size: few
j_call: TRBJ1-2
v_call: TRBV6-1
d_call: .

cdr3_aa: CASSYSSTGLSEQFF
cdr3_nt: TGTGCCAGCAGTTACTCGAGCACAGGGCTAAGTGAGCAGTTCTTC
clone_size: few
j_call: TRBJ2-1
v_call: TRBV6-6
d_call: .

cdr3_aa: CASSGQGAGEAFF
cdr3_nt: TGTGCCAGCAGTGGACAGGGGGCAGGTGAAGCTTTCTTT
clone_size: .
j_call: TRBJ1-1
v_call: TRBV12-3/TRBV12-4
d_call: TRBD1

cdr3_aa: CASSVRQGEGLYNSPLHF
cdr3_nt: TGTGCCAGCAGCGTCCGGCAGGGTGAAGGTTTATATAATTCACCCCTCCACTTT
clone_size: .
j_call: TRBJ1-6
v_call: TRBV9
d_call: .

cdr3_aa: CASSFYPGLAGMNTGELFF
cdr3_nt: TGTGCCAGCAGTTTTTATCCGGGACTAGCGGGAATGAACACCGGGGAGCTGTTTTTT
clone_size: .
j_call: TRBJ2-2
v_call: TRBV6-2/TRBV6-3
d_call: TRBD2

cdr3_aa: CASTHRGSSPLHF
cdr3_nt: TGTGCCAGCACTCACAGGGGTAGTTCACCCCTCCACTTT
clone_size: many
j_call: TRBJ1-6
v_call: TRBV28
d_call: TRBD1

cdr3_aa: CASSEASGGQETQYF
cdr3_nt: TGTGCCAGCAGTGAAGCTTCCGGGGGACAAGAGACCCAGTACTTC
clone_size: many
j_call: TRBJ2-5
v_call: TRBV6-1
d_call: .

cdr3_aa: CASSLTQSNQPQHF
cdr3_nt: TGTGCCAGTAGTCTGACACAGAGCAATCAGCCCCAGCATTTT
clone_size: few
j_call: TRBJ1-5
v_call: TRBV19
d_call: .

cdr3_aa: CAITPQKLASLNTGELFF
cdr3_nt: TGTGCCATCACCCCGCAAAAACTAGCGTCCTTGAACACCGGGGAGCTGTTTTTT
clone_size: many
j_call: TRBJ2-2
v_call: TRBV10-3
d_call: TRBD2

cdr3_aa: CASSPTAGAGTDTQYF
cdr3_nt: TGTGCCAGCAGTCCCACGGCAGGAGCTGGCACAGATACGCAGTATTTT
clone_size: .
j_call: TRBJ2-3
v_call: TRBV3-1
d_call: .

cdr3_aa: CAWSRRTGIAEAFF
cdr3_nt: TGTGCCTGGAGTAGAAGGACAGGCATCGCTGAAGCTTTCTTT
clone_size: many
j_call: TRBJ1-1
v_call: TRBV30
d_call: TRBD1

cdr3_aa: CASSFGILTNEQFF
cdr3_nt: TGTGCCAGCAGTTTCGGTATTCTAACGAATGAGCAGTTCTTC
clone_size: many
j_call: TRBJ2-1
v_call: TRBV2
d_call: .

cdr3_aa: CASSQTGTGRAEAFF
cdr3_nt: TGTGCCAGCAGTCAAACCGGGACAGGGCGGGCTGAAGCTTTCTTT
clone_size: many
j_call: TRBJ1-1
v_call: TRBV12-3/TRBV12-4
d_call: TRBD1

cdr3_aa: CASSSIAGGYNEQFF
cdr3_nt: TGTGCCAGCAGCTCCATAGCGGGAGGGTATAATGAGCAGTTCTTC
clone_size: many
j_call: TRBJ2-1
v_call: TRBV7-2
d_call: TRBD2

cdr3_aa: CASSSWNTEAFF
cdr3_nt: TGTGCCAGCAGCTCCTGGAACACTGAAGCTTTCTTT
clone_size: many
j_call: TRBJ1-1
v_call: TRBV11-3
d_call: .

cdr3_aa: CASSFKAGDITEAFF
cdr3_nt: TGTGCCAGCAGTTTTAAGGCAGGGGATATCACTGAAGCTTTCTTT
clone_size: many
j_call: TRBJ1-1
v_call: TRBV28
d_call: .

cdr3_aa: CSARAELAGEKFSYNEQFF
cdr3_nt: TGCAGTGCTAGAGCAGAACTAGCGGGAGAGAAGTTCTCCTACAATGAGCAGTTCTTC
clone_size: few
j_call: TRBJ2-1
v_call: TRBV20-1
d_call: TRBD2

cdr3_aa: CASSLDRDQETQYF
cdr3_nt: TGTGCCAGCAGCTTAGACAGGGACCAAGAGACCCAGTACTTC
clone_size: many
j_call: TRBJ2-5
v_call: TRBV11-2
d_call: .

cdr3_aa: CATQGREEGDTQYF
cdr3_nt: TGTGCCACCCAGGGGCGGGAGGAGGGAGATACGCAGTATTTT
clone_size: few
j_call: TRBJ2-3
v_call: TRBV10-3
d_call: TRBD2

cdr3_aa: CASRATGDEQYF
cdr3_nt: TGTGCCAGCAGGGCGACAGGGGACGAGCAGTACTTC
clone_size: .
j_call: TRBJ2-7
v_call: TRBV2
d_call: TRBD1

cdr3_aa: CASSSPGLAGFPYNEQFF
cdr3_nt: TGTGCCAGCAGCTCCCCGGGACTAGCGGGTTTTCCTTACAATGAGCAGTTCTTC
clone_size: .
j_call: TRBJ2-1
v_call: TRBV7-9
d_call: TRBD2

cdr3_aa: CASSRGETQYF
cdr3_nt: TGTGCCAGCAGCCGGGGGGAGACCCAGTACTTC
clone_size: many
j_call: TRBJ2-5
v_call: TRBV11-2
d_call: .

cdr3_aa: CASSPGWVSNTGELFF
cdr3_nt: TGTGCCAGCAGTCCTGGATGGGTATCGAACACCGGGGAGCTGTTTTTT
clone_size: many
j_call: TRBJ2-2
v_call: TRBV6-1
d_call: .

cdr3_aa: CASSSRDRAYSEQYF
cdr3_nt: TGCGCCAGCAGCTCCCGGGACAGGGCCTACTCCGAGCAGTACTTC
clone_size: .
j_call: TRBJ2-7
v_call: TRBV4-1
d_call: TRBD1

cdr3_aa: CASSQVRPLGYGYTF
cdr3_nt: TGTGCCAGCAGCCAAGTCCGACCATTGGGCTATGGCTACACCTTC
clone_size: many
j_call: TRBJ1-2
v_call: TRBV3-1
d_call: .

cdr3_aa: CASSLYRDYNSPLHF
cdr3_nt: TGTGCCAGCAGCCTATACAGGGACTATAATTCACCCCTCCACTTT
clone_size: few
j_call: TRBJ1-6
v_call: TRBV6-1
d_call: .

cdr3_aa: CASGTGGVGNTEAFF
cdr3_nt: TGTGCCAGCGGGACAGGGGGCGTAGGGAACACTGAAGCTTTCTTT
clone_size: many
j_call: TRBJ1-1
v_call: TRBV2
d_call: TRBD1

cdr3_aa: CASSLFVGELFF
cdr3_nt: TGTGCCAGCAGTTTATTTGTTGGGGAGCTGTTTTTT
clone_size: many
j_call: TRBJ2-2
v_call: TRBV28
d_call: .

cdr3_aa: CATGFWSGGLANYGYTF
cdr3_nt: TGTGCCACCGGTTTCTGGTCCGGGGGGCTAGCTAACTATGGCTACACCTTC
clone_size: .
j_call: TRBJ1-2
v_call: TRBV7-9
d_call: .

cdr3_aa: CASSSTLGTTAYEQYF
cdr3_nt: TGTGCCAGCAGCTCAACCCTGGGGACCACCGCCTACGAGCAGTACTTC
clone_size: .
j_call: TRBJ2-7
v_call: TRBV12-3/TRBV12-4
d_call: .

cdr3_aa: CASSLERAGELFF
cdr3_nt: TGTGCCAGCAGCTTGGAGAGGGCCGGGGAGCTGTTTTTT
clone_size: .
j_call: TRBJ2-2
v_call: TRBV5-4
d_call: .

cdr3_aa: CASSHSSGRGREKLFF
cdr3_nt: TGTGCCAGCAGCCACTCGAGTGGCAGGGGCCGGGAAAAACTGTTTTTT
clone_size: many
j_call: TRBJ1-4
v_call: TRBV3-1
d_call: .

cdr3_aa: CASRGVGQTEAFF
cdr3_nt: TGTGCCAGCAGGGGGGTGGGGCAGACTGAAGCTTTCTTT
clone_size: many
j_call: TRBJ1-1
v_call: TRBV28
d_call: .

cdr3_aa: CASSTSPPNGEQFF
cdr3_nt: TGTGCCAGCAGCACCTCACCCCCTAACGGTGAGCAGTTCTTC
clone_size: .
j_call: TRBJ2-1
v_call: TRBV14
d_call: .

cdr3_aa: CSARTGGGGTEAFF
cdr3_nt: TGCAGTGCTAGGACAGGGGGCGGTGGCACTGAAGCTTTCTTT
clone_size: many
j_call: TRBJ1-1
v_call: TRBV20-1
d_call: TRBD1

cdr3_aa: CASSLHYRTGSHIPYEQYF
cdr3_nt: TGTGCCAGCAGCTTGCATTACCGGACAGGCAGCCATATCCCCTACGAGCAGTACTTC
clone_size: many
j_call: TRBJ2-7
v_call: TRBV7-2
d_call: TRBD1